This T cell receptor (beta chain) comes out of a study of graft-versus-host responses after intestinal transplantation. Study conclusions and caveats: Allograft clonal ratios (graft-versus-host to host-versus-graft) were high in patients who had graft-donor T cell macrochimerism. There were GvH clones found in recipient marrow, and some of them appeared first in ileum or blood.

Produced via immunoSEQ multiplex PCR; TCRdb's table is partial and in-frame only. Among approximately 20,000 clones listed, approximately 86% were seen once. Germline assignment: CDR1 SGHTA and CDR2 FQGNSA. This CDR3 has 11 amino acids. V gave up 7 bases and J gave up 6 bases; unmatched junction bases: 3. Worth noting for this clone: Antigen unknown.

This sequence originates from a human patient who received an intestinal transplant, so some T cells may come from the graft donor. This chain uses TRBV7-2 with TRBJ2-7, with 7 bases that match TRBD2. This sample comprised PBMCs, obtained 220 to 240 days after intestinal transplant. CDR3: CASTSGGEQYF. The CDR3, as DNA: TGTGCCAGCACCTCGGGGGGCGAGCAGTACTTC.